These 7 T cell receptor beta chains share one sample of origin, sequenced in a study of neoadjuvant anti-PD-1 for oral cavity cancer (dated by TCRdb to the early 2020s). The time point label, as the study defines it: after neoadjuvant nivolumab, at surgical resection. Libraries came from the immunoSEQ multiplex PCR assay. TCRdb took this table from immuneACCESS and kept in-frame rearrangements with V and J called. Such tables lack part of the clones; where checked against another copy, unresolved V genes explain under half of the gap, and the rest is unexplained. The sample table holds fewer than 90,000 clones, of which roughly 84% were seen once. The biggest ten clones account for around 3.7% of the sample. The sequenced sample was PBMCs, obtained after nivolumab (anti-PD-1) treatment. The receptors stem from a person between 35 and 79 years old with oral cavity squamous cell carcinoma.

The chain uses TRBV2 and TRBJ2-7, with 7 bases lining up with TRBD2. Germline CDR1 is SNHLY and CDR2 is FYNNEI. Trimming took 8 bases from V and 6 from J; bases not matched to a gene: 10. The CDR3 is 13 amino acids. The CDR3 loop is CASFGGRASEQYF. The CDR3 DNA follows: TGTGCCAGCTTCGGGGGGAGGGCCTCCGAGCAGTACTTC.

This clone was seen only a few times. This CDR3 reads CASSSTPANYGYTF. CDR3 bases: TGTGCCAGCAGTTCTACCCCGGCCAACTATGGCTACACCTTC. The chain recombines TRBV28 with TRBJ1-2; D remains ambiguous. This CDR3 region has 14 residues. V lost 4 bases, J lost 2 bases, and 11 bases lay in between. Germline values: CDR1 MDHEN, CDR2 SYDVKM.

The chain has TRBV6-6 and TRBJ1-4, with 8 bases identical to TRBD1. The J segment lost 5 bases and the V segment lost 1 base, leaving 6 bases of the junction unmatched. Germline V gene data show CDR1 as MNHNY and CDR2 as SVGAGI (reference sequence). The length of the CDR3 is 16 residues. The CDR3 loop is CASSYFGTGGNEKLFF. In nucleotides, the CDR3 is TGTGCCAGCAGTTACTTTGGGACAGGAGGGAATGAAAAACTGTTTTTT.

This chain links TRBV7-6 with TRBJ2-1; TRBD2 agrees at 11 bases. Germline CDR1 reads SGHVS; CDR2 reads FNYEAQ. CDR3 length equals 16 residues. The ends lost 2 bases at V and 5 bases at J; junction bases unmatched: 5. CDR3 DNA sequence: TGTGCCAGCAGCTTAAGACTAGCGGGATTAGACAATGAGCAGTTCTTC. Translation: CASSLRLAGLDNEQFF.

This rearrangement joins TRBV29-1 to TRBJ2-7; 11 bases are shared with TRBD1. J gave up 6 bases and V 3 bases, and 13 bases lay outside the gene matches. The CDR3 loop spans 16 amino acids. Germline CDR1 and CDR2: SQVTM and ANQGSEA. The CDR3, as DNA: TGCAGCGTTGAGACATTACCCAGGGACAGGGGGTTCGAGCAGTACTTC. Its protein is CSVETLPRDRGFEQYF.

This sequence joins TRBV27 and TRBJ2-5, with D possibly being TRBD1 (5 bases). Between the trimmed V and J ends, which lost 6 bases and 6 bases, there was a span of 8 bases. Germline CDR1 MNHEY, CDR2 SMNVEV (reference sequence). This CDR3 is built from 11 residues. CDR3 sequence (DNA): TGTGCCAGCAGGGGGCGGCAGACCCAGTACTTC. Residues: CASRGRQTQYF.

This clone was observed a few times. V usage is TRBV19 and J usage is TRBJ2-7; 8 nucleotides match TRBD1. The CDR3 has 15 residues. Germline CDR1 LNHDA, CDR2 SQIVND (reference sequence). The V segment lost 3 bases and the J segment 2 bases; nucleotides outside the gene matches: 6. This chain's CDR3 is CASSIRQGIPYEQYF. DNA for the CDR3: TGTGCCAGTAGTATTCGACAGGGGATCCCCTACGAGCAGTACTTC.